The text below deals with one T cell receptor beta chain. Its antigen is currently unknown. Compared with germline, one end of the junction differs, possibly owing to a read error. Starting from approximately 0.45 ug of total RNA, TCR beta cDNA was produced with a primer in the constant region. ARM-PCR, slightly modified, supplied the TCR beta libraries through three nested multiplex PCR rounds. Forward primers for TRBV1-TRBV30 and a C-beta reverse primer served the first two PCR rounds, at about 10 cycles each. TCRdb passed the multiplex PCR reads through MiXCR, listing each CDR3 protein once. The sample includes 300,000 to 400,000 distinct CDR3 sequences, about 65% of them seen just once. Looked up from germline, CDR1 is SGHAT and CDR2 is FQNNGV. The CDR3 covers 12 residues. Blood RNA came from unsorted whole blood; germline DNA was also extracted. These data are taken from a study of tumor-infiltrating lymphocytes in primary liver carcinoma.

The study, taken as a whole, reports: The 250 largest clones made up significantly more of tumor than blood repertoires (p = 0.039).

Sample: peripheral blood. The TCR sequence derives from a man in his forties or fifties with primary liver carcinoma and hepatitis B virus infection. The rearrangement uses TRBV11-2 and TRBJ1-1; D might be TRBD1 (5 bases). The CDR3 spells CASSYEGIGAGF. In nucleotides, the CDR3 is TGTGCAAGCAGCTACGAGGGGATAGGGGCAGGGTTT.